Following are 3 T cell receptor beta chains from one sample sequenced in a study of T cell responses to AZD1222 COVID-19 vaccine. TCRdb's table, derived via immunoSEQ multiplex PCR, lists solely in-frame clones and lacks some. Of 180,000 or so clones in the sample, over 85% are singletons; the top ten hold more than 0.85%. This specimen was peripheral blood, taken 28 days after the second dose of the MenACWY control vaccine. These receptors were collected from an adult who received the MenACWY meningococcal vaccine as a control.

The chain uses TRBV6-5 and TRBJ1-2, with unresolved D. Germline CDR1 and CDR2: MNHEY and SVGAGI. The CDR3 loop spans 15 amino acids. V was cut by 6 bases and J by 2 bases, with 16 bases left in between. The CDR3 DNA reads TGTGCCAGCAGAGTCGACCTTAGAGGCAACTATGGCTACACCTTC. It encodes CASRVDLRGNYGYTF.

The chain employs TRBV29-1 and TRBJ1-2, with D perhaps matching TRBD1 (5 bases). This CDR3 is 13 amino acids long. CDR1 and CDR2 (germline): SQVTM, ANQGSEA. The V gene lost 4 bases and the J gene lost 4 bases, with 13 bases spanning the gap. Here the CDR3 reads CSVAGGPSYGYTF. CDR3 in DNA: TGCAGCGTTGCTGGGGGTCCCTCCTATGGCTACACCTTC. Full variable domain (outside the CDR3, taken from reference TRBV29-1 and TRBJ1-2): SAVISQKPSRDICQRGTSLTIQCQVDSQVTMMFWYRQQPGQSLTLIATANQGSEATYESGFVIDKFPISRPNLTFSTLTVSNMSPEDSSIYLCSVAGGPSYGYTFGSGTRLTVV.

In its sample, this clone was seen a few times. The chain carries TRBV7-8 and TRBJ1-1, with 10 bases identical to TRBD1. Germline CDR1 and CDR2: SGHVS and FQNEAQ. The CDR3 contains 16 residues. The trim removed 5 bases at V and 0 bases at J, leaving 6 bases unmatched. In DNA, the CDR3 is TGTGCCAGCAGCCTCGGGACAGGGGTCATGAACACTGAAGCTTTCTTT. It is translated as CASSLGTGVMNTEAFF.